The entry below gives a single T cell receptor (beta chain) sequence along with its context. The CDR3 loop spans 16 amino acids. The germline V gene has CDR1 KGHSH and CDR2 LQKENI. Unmatched junction bases numbered 2, after V lost 1 base and J lost 0 bases. Produced via immunoSEQ multiplex PCR; TCRdb's table is partial and in-frame only. The repertoire has under 1,900,000 clones, about 98.5% of them found once; the top ten carry roughly 0.36%. The data were taken from a study of shared clonotypes between healthy human individuals. This chain links TRBV18 with TRBJ1-5; 8 bases match TRBD1. The clonotype comes from a man aged 25 to 40 in good health. The sample consisted of naive CD4+ T cells sorted from blood. Sample subset: CD45RA+ positively selected. The CDR3 loop reads CASSPRDRISNQPQHF. Written as DNA, the CDR3 is TGTGCCAGCTCACCACGGGACAGGATTAGCAATCAGCCCCAGCATTTT.